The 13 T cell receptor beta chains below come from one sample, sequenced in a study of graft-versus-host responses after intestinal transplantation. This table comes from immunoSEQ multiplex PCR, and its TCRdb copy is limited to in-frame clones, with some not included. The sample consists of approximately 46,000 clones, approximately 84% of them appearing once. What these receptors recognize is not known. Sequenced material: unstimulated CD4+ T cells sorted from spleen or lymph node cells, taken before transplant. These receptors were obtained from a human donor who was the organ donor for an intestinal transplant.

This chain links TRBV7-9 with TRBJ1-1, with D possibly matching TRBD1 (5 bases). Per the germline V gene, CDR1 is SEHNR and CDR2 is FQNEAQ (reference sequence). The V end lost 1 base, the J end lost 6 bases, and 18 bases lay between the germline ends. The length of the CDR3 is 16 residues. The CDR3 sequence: CASSLGGSINPAEAFF. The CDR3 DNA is TGTGCCAGCAGCTTAGGGGGGTCCATTAATCCTGCTGAAGCTTTCTTT.

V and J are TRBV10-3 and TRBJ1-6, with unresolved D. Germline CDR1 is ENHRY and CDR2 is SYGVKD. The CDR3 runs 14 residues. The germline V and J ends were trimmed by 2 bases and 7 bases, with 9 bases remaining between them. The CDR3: CAISEVSGNSPLHF. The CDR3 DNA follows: TGTGCCATCAGTGAGGTTTCTGGAAATTCACCCCTCCACTTT.

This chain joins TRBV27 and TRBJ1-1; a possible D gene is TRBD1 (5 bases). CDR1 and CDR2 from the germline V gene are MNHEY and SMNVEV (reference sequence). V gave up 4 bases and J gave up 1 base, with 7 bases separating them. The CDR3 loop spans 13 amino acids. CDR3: CASSSTANTEAFF. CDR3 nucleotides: TGTGCCAGCAGTTCGACAGCGAACACTGAAGCTTTCTTT.

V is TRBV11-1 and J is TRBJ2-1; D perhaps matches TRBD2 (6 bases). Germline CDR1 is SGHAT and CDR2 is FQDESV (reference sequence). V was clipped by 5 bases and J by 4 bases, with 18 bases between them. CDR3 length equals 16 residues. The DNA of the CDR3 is TGTGCCAGCAGCCCCCTGACTAGTTGGGCTTACAATGAGCAGTTCTTC. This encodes CASSPLTSWAYNEQFF.

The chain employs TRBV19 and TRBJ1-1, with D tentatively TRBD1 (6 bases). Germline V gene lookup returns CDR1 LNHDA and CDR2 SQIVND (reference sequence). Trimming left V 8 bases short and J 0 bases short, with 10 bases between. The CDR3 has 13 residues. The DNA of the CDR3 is TGTGCCAGTCACAGGGCCATGAACACTGAAGCTTTCTTT. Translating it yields CASHRAMNTEAFF.

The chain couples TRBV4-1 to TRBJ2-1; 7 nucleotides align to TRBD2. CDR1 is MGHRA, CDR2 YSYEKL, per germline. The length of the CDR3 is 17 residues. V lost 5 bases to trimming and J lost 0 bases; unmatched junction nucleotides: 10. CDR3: CASSVTSSTSSYNEQFF. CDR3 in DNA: TGCGCCAGCAGCGTGACTAGCTCTACGAGCTCCTACAATGAGCAGTTCTTC.

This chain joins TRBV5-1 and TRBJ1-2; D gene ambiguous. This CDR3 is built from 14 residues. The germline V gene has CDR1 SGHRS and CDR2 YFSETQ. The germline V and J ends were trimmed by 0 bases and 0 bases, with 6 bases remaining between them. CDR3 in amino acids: CASSLATPNYGYTF. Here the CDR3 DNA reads TGCGCCAGCAGCTTGGCAACCCCTAACTATGGCTACACCTTC.

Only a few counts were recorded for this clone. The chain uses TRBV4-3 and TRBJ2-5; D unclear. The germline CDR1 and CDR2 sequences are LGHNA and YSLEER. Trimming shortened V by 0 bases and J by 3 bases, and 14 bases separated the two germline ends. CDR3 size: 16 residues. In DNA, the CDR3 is TGCGCCAGCAGCCAAGATCTTGGGCTCCATAAAGAGACCCAGTACTTC. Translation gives CASSQDLGLHKETQYF.

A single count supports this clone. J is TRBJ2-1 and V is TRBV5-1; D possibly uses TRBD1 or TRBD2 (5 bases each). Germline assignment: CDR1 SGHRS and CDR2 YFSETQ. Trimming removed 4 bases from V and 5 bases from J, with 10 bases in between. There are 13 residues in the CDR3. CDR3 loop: CASSRDGNNEQFF. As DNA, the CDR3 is TGCGCCAGCAGCCGGGACGGTAACAATGAGCAGTTCTTC.

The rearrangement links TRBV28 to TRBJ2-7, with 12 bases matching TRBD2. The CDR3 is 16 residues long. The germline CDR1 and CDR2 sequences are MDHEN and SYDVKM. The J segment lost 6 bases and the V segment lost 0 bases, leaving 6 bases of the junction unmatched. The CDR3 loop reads CASSLWTSGSLGEQYF. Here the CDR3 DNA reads TGTGCCAGCAGTTTATGGACTAGCGGGAGTCTAGGCGAGCAGTACTTC. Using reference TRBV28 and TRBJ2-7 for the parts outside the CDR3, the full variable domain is DVKVTQSSRYLVKRTGEKVFLECVQDMDHENMFWYRQDPGLGLRLIYFSYDVKMKEKGDIPEGYSVSREKKERFSLILESASTNQTSMYLCASSLWTSGSLGEQYFGPGTRLTVT.

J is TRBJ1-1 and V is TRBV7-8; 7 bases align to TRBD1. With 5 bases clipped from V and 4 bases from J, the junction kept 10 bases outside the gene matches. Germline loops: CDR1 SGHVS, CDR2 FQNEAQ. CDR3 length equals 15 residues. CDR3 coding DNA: TGTGCCAGCAGCGCACGTGGCAACAGGGGCACTGAAGCTTTCTTT. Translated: CASSARGNRGTEAFF.

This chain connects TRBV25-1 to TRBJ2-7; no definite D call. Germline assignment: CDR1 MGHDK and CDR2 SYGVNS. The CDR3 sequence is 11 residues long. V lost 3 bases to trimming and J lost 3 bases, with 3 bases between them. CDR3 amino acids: CASSEGYEQYF. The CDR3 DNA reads TGTGCCAGCAGTGAGGGCTACGAGCAGTACTTC.

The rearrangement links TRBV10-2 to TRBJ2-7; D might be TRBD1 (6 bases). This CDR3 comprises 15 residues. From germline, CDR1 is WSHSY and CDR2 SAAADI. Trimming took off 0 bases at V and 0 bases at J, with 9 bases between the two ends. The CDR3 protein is CASSESRGISYEQYF. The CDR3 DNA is TGCGCCAGCAGTGAGTCGAGGGGGATCTCCTACGAGCAGTACTTC.